These 15 T cell receptor beta chains share one sample of origin, sequenced in a study of blood T cell repertoires in COVID-19. Method: immunoSEQ multiplex PCR; TCRdb's copy keeps in-frame clones and lacks some. Of about 44,000 clones in the sample, around 82% are singletons; the top ten hold 4.2%. Sequences were obtained from peripheral blood. All receptors come from a woman aged 70-85 years with acute or convalescent COVID-19.

The gene calls are TRBV6-1 and TRBJ1-5; no firm D call. Germline loops: CDR1 MNHNS, CDR2 SASEGT. With 3 bases removed from V and 5 bases from J, the gap between germline ends came to 20 bases. This CDR3 has 17 residues. The CDR3 bases are TGTGCCAGCAGTGATGTGGGTTCCAGGCCGAGAGATCAGCCCCAGCATTTT. Protein sequence: CASSDVGSRPRDQPQHF.

The chain has TRBV9 and TRBJ2-1, with TRBD2 matching 8 bases. Trimming at V came to 0 bases and at J to 10 bases, leaving 0 bases not matched to a gene. CDR3 size: 12 residues. Germline V lookup: CDR1 SGDLS, CDR2 YYNGEE. The CDR3 reads CASSVGTSEQFF. The DNA for the CDR3 is TGTGCCAGCAGCGTAGGGACTAGCGAGCAGTTCTTC.

The genes are TRBV11-2 and TRBJ2-7, with 7 positions matching TRBD1. Germline V gives CDR1 SGHAT, CDR2 FQNNGV. V trimming: 5 bases; J trimming: 2 bases; junction bases outside the gene matches: 6. CDR3 length equals 14 residues. This CDR3 reads CASSATGTAYEQYF. The DNA for the CDR3 is TGTGCCAGCAGCGCAACCGGGACAGCCTACGAGCAGTACTTC.

The J gene is TRBJ1-1, the V gene TRBV7-9, with D maybe TRBD1 (5 bases). CDR3 size: 13 residues. Trimming cost V 1 base and J 5 bases, with 8 bases left between them. The V gene's germline CDR1 is SEHNR and CDR2 FQNEAQ (reference sequence). The CDR3 is CASSLGGRTEAFF. DNA of the CDR3: TGTGCCAGCAGCTTAGGGGGCCGGACTGAAGCTTTCTTT.

This clone showed up just once. The chain couples TRBV9 to TRBJ2-2; TRBD2 is a possible D gene (6 bases). CDR1 is SGDLS, CDR2 YYNGEE, per germline. V dropped 7 bases and J dropped 5 bases, with 12 bases sitting between them. CDR3 length: 13 residues. The CDR3 protein is CASGLHATGELFF. In nucleotides, the CDR3 is TGTGCCAGCGGACTACACGCGACCGGGGAGCTGTTTTTT. The whole variable domain, filled in from reference TRBV9 and TRBJ2-2, reads DSGVTQTPKHLITATGQRVTLRCSPRSGDLSVYWYQQSLDQGLQFLIQYYNGEERAKGNILERFSAQQFPDLHSELNLSSLELGDSALYFCASGLHATGELFFGEGSRLTVL.

This chain connects TRBV4-2 to TRBJ2-7; D is perhaps TRBD1 (6 bases). Looked up from germline, CDR1 is LGHNA and CDR2 is YNFKEQ. Trimming pared 1 base from V and 1 base from J, leaving 14 bases between. The CDR3 sequence is 16 residues long. The CDR3 sequence is CASSQARQGPSYEQYF. CDR3 nucleotide sequence: TGTGCCAGCAGCCAAGCCCGTCAGGGGCCTTCCTACGAGCAGTACTTC.

This clone was seen only once. The chain uses TRBV6-1 and TRBJ2-7; a weak D match, TRBD1 (6 bases). Germline V gene sequence: CDR1 MNHNS, CDR2 SASEGT. This CDR3 is built from 14 residues. The germline V and J ends were trimmed by 1 base and 5 bases, with 12 bases remaining between them. The CDR3 protein is CASSEGYRVNEQYF. The CDR3 DNA is TGTGCCAGCAGTGAAGGGTACAGGGTAAACGAGCAGTACTTC.

This clone was observed once. V and J are TRBV4-2 and TRBJ2-1; a weak D match, TRBD1 (5 bases). CDR1 LGHNA and CDR2 YNFKEQ come from the germline V gene. V lost 1 base and J 0 bases, leaving 10 bases between the germline ends. CDR3 length: 16 residues. CDR3 region: CASSQAVGHSYNEQFF. The CDR3 DNA is TGTGCCAGCAGCCAAGCAGTCGGACACTCCTACAATGAGCAGTTCTTC.

This clone was seen a single time. V and J are TRBV9 and TRBJ1-3, with D possibly being TRBD1 (5 bases). This CDR3 is built from 19 residues. V was pared by 1 base and J by 2 bases, with 22 bases between. Germline V gene lookup returns CDR1 SGDLS and CDR2 YYNGEE. This chain's CDR3 is CASSVLGQGLLVPGNTIYF. CDR3 DNA sequence: TGTGCCAGCAGCGTACTTGGGCAGGGTTTACTTGTTCCTGGAAACACCATATATTTT.

The rearrangement links TRBV29-1 to TRBJ1-2; D gene unclear. Trimming stripped 2 bases from V and 4 bases from J, with 11 bases between. Per germline, CDR1 SQVTM and CDR2 ANQGSEA. CDR3 length: 13 amino acids. CDR3: CSVESGRVYGYTF. The CDR3 DNA is TGCAGCGTTGAATCGGGAAGAGTCTATGGCTACACCTTC.

The chain uses TRBV3-1 (or the pseudogene TRBV3-2) and TRBJ1-2; a possible D gene is TRBD1 (5 bases). CDR1 LGHDT and CDR2 YNNKEL come from the germline V gene (reference sequence). CDR3 size: 19 residues. Trimming removed 0 bases at V and 3 bases at J, with 23 bases between. Here the CDR3 reads CASSQDGLRAPHTHYGYTF. Written as DNA, the CDR3 is TGTGCCAGCAGCCAAGATGGGCTCAGGGCCCCTCATACACACTATGGCTACACCTTC.

V usage is TRBV5-1 and J usage is TRBJ2-7; TRBD1 agrees at 9 bases. The CDR3 is 14 amino acids. V lost 4 bases to trimming and J lost 0 bases; unmatched junction nucleotides: 2. Germline assignment: CDR1 SGHRS and CDR2 YFSETQ. CDR3 nucleotides: TGCGCCAGCAGCAGGACAGGGGACTCCTACGAGCAGTACTTC. It codes for CASSRTGDSYEQYF.

The V gene is TRBV28, the J gene TRBJ2-5; D might be TRBD1 (5 bases). The CDR3 covers 15 residues. Trimming cost V 2 bases and J 5 bases, with 15 bases left between them. Germline CDR1 reads MDHEN; CDR2 reads SYDVKM. This chain's CDR3 is CASSLDPTRVETQYF. The DNA for the CDR3 is TGTGCCAGCAGTTTAGACCCCACCAGGGTTGAGACCCAGTACTTC.

The chain is built from TRBV6-5 and TRBJ1-1; TRBD1 might be the D (6 bases). CDR1 is MNHEY, CDR2 SVGAGI, per germline. The CDR3 has 14 amino acids. Between the trimmed V and J ends, which lost 7 bases and 1 base, there was a span of 13 bases. The CDR3 nucleotides read TGTGCCAGCACCATAGAACAGGGGAACACTGAAGCTTTCTTT. It codes for CASTIEQGNTEAFF.

J is TRBJ1-3 and V is TRBV7-8, with D possibly TRBD1 on 5 matching bases. CDR1 is SGHVS and CDR2 is FQNEAQ in the germline V gene. The CDR3 has 14 amino acids. Trimming removed 5 bases at V and 5 bases at J, with 13 bases between. This CDR3 reads CASSLPGGRNTIYF. In nucleotides, the CDR3 is TGTGCCAGCAGCCTCCCCGGGGGTAGAAACACCATATATTTT.